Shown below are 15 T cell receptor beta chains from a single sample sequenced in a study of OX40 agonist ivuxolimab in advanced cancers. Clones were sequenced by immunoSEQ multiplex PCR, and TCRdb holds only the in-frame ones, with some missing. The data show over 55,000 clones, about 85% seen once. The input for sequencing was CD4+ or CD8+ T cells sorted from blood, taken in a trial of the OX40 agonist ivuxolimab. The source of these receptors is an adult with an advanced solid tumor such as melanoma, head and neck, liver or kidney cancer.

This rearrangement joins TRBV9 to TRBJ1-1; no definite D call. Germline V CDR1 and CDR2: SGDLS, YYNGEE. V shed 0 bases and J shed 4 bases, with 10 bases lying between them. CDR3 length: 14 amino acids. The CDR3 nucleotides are TGTGCCAGCAGCGTAGCCTACAGCGGCACTGAAGCTTTCTTT. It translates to CASSVAYSGTEAFF.

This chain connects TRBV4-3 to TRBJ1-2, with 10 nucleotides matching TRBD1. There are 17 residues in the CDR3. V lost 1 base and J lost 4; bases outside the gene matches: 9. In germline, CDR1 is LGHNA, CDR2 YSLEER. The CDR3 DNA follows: TGCGCCAGCAGCCAAGTGAAAGGGGGGACAGGGGCCTATGGCTACACCTTC. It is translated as CASSQVKGGTGAYGYTF.

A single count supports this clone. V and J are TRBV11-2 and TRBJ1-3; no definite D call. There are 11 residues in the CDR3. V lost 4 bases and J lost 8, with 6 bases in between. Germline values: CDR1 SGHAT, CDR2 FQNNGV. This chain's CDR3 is CASSSFDTIYF. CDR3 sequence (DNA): TGTGCCAGCAGCTCCTTTGACACCATATATTTT.

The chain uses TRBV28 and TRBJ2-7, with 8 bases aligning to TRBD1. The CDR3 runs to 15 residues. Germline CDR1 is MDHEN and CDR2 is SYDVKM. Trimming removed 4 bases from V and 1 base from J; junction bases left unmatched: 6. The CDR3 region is CASSSAGGSSYEQYF. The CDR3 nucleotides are TGTGCCAGCAGTTCGGCAGGGGGCTCTTCCTACGAGCAGTACTTC.

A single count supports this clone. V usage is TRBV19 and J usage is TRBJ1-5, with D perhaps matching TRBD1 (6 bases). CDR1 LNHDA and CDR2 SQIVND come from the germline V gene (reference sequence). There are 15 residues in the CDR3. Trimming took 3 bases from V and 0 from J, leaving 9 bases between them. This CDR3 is CASSIGTNSNQPQHF. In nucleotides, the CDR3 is TGTGCCAGTAGTATCGGGACAAATAGCAATCAGCCCCAGCATTTT. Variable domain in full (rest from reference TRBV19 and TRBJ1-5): DGGITQSPKYLFRKEGQNVTLSCEQNLNHDAMYWYRQDPGQGLRLIYYSQIVNDFQKGDIAEGYSVSREKKESFPLTVTSAQKNPTAFYLCASSIGTNSNQPQHFGDGTRLSIL.

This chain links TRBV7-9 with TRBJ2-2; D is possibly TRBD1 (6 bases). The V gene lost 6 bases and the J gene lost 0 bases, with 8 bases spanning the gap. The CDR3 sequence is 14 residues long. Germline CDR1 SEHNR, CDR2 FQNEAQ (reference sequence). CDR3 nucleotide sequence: TGTGCCAGCAGACAGGGAGCGAACACCGGGGAGCTGTTTTTT. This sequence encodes CASRQGANTGELFF.

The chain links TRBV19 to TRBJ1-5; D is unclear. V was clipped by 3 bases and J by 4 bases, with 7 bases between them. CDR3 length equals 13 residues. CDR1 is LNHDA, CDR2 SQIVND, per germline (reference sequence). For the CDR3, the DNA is TGTGCCAGTAGTATCCAAAGTAATCAGCCCCAGCATTTT. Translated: CASSIQSNQPQHF.

DNA for the CDR3: TGTGCCAGCAGCTTAGGAAGGTCCAGCTCTGGAAACACCATATATTTT. It specifies CASSLGRSSSGNTIYF. V is TRBV7-2 and J is TRBJ1-3, with no clear D. This CDR3 contains 16 residues. Trimming removed 1 base from V and 0 bases from J, with 10 bases in between. CDR1 and CDR2 from the germline V gene are SGHTA and FQGNSA.

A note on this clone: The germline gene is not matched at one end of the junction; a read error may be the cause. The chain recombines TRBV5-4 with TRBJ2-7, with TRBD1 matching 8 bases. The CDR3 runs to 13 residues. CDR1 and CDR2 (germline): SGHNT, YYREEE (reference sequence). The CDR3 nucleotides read TGCGCCAGCAGCCAAAGACAGGGGAACGAGCAGTACTTC. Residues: CASSQRQGNEQYF.

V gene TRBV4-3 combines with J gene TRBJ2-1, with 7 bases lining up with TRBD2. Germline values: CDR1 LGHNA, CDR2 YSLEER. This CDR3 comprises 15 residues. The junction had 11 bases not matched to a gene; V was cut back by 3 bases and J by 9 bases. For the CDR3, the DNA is TGCGCCAGCAGCCATGATGGCGGGGGTGCCATTGAGCAGTTCTTC. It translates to CASSHDGGGAIEQFF.

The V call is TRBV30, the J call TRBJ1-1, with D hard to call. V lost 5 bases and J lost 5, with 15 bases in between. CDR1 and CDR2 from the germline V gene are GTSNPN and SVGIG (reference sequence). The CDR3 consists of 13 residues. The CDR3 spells CAWDMEVGTEAFF. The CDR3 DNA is TGTGCCTGGGATATGGAGGTAGGAACTGAAGCTTTCTTT.

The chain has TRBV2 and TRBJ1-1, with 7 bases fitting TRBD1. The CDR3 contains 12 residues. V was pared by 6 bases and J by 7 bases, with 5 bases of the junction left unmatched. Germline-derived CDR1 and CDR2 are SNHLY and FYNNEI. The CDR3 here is CASRPQGNEAFF. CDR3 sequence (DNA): TGTGCCAGCAGGCCACAGGGGAATGAAGCTTTCTTT.

The CDR3 sequence is CASSLGRGDNEQFF. CDR3 sequence (DNA): TGCGCCAGCAGCTTAGGGCGGGGCGACAATGAGCAGTTCTTC. The V call is TRBV5-1, the J call TRBJ2-1, with D possibly TRBD2 on 6 matching bases. Trimming removed 2 bases from V and 5 bases from J, with 11 bases in between. The germline CDR1 and CDR2 sequences are SGHRS and YFSETQ. The CDR3 runs 14 residues.

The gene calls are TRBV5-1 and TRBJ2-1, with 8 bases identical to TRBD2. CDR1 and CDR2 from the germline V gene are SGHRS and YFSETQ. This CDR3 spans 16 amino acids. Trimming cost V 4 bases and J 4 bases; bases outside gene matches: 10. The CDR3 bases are TGCGCCAGCAGCACAGGAACGGGGGGGCCTTACAATGAGCAGTTCTTC. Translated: CASSTGTGGPYNEQFF. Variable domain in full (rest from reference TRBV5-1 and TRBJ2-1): KAGVTQTPRYLIKTRGQQVTLSCSPISGHRSVSWYQQTPGQGLQFLFEYFSETQRNKGNFPGRFSGRQFSNSRSEMNVSTLELGDSALYLCASSTGTGGPYNEQFFGPGTRLTVL.

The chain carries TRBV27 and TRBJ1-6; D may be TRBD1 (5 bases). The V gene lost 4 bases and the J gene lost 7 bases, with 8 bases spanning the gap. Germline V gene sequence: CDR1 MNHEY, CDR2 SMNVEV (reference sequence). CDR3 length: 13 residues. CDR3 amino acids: CASSSDRNSPLHF. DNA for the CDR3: TGTGCCAGCAGTTCTGACAGAAATTCACCCCTCCACTTT.